This T cell receptor (beta chain) was captured by sequencing in a study of regulatory T cells in long-lasting Graves disease. This clonotype was observed a handful of times. The antigen remains undetermined. After removal of 0 bases from V and 3 bases from J, the junction contained 8 bases not matched to a gene. The CDR3 runs 16 residues. Per germline, CDR1 SGHDT and CDR2 YYEEEE. Indicated time point: newly diagnosed GD, antithyroid drugs for less than 3 months. PBMC RNA served as the TCR library source. Sequencing libraries for TCR beta were prepared with iRepertoire HTBI primers and Arm-PCR of CDR3 regions. Original handling: Identification of gene segments yielded some 62 TRBV and some 14 TRBJ across samples. MiXCR, applied by TCRdb to the multiplex PCR reads, yields one record per CDR3 protein. The V and J calls, along with clone size, are taken from TCRdb and not from the paper's own processing. This repertoire shows about 350,000 distinct CDR3 sequences, about a sixth found once; its top ten account for 25% to 30%.

General study points: Thyroid tissue went unstudied; only peripheral blood was examined.

The same sample was also used in a study of T cells in Graves' hyperthyroidism and ophthalmopathy. That work states: The study used the HTBI primer set for a first-round RT-PCR of the TCR CDR3.

The sample in question was peripheral blood mononuclear cells (PBMCs), obtained at new diagnosis, from a patient treated with antithyroid drugs. V is TRBV5-6 and J is TRBJ1-2, with TRBD1 matching 7 bases. The sequence came from a man aged 40-49 years with Graves disease. DNA of the CDR3: TGTGCCAGCAGCTTGGGGGTCCAGACAGGGCACTATGGCTACACCTTC. Translating gives CASSLGVQTGHYGYTF. Based on the CDR3 plus reference TRBV5-6 and TRBJ1-2, the full variable domain is DAGVTQSPTHLIKTRGQQVTLRCSPKSGHDTVSWYQQALGQGPQFIFQYYEEEERQRGNFPDRFSGHQFPNYSSELNVNALLLGDSALYLCASSLGVQTGHYGYTFGSGTRLTVV.